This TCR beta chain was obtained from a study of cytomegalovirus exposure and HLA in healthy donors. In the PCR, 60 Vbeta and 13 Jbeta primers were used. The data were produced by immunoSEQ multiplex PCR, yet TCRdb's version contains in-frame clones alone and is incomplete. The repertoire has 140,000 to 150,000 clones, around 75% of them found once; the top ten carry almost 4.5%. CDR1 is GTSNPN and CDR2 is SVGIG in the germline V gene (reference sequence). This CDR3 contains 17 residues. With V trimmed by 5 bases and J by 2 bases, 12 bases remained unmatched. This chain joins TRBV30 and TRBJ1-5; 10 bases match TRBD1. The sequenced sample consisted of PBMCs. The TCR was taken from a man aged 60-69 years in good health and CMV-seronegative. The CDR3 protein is CAWGRTGGSGGNQPQHF. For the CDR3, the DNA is TGTGCCTGGGGCCGGACAGGGGGGTCCGGAGGCAATCAGCCCCAGCATTTT. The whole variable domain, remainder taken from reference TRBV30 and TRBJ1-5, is SQTIHQWPATLVQPVGSPLSLECTVEGTSNPNLYWYRQAAGRGLQLLFYSVGIGQISSEVPQNLSASRPQDRQFILSSKKLLLSDSGFYLCAWGRTGGSGGNQPQHFGDGTRLSIL.